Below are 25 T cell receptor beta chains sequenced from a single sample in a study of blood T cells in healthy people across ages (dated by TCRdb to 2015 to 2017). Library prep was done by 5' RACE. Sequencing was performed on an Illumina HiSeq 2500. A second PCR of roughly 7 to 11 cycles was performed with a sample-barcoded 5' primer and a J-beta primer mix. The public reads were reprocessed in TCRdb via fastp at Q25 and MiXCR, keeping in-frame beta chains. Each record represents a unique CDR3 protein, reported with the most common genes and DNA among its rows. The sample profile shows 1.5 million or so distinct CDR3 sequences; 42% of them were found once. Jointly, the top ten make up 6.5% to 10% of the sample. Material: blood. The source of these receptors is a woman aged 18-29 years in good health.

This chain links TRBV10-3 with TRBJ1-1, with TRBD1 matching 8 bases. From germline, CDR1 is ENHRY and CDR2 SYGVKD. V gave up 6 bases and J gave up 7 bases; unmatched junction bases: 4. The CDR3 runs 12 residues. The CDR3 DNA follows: TGTGCCATCAGGTCAGGGGGCGATGAAGCTTTCTTT. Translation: CAIRSGGDEAFF.

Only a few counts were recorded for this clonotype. CDR3 in amino acids: CASSSDSYSYEQYF. The CDR3 DNA reads TGTGCCAGCAGCTCCGACTCTTACTCCTACGAGCAGTACTTC. The V and J genes are TRBV11-3 and TRBJ2-7; no definite D call. Trimming removed 4 bases at V and 0 bases at J, with 10 bases between. The CDR3 totals 14 residues. CDR1 is SGHNT, CDR2 YENEEA, per germline.

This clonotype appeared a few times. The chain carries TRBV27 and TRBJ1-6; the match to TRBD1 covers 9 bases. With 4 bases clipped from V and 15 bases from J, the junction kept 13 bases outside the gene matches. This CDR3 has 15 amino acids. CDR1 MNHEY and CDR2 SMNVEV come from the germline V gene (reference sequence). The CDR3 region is CASSSPDRGGKILHF. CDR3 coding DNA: TGTGCCAGCAGTTCCCCGGACAGGGGCGGCAAAATCCTCCACTTT.

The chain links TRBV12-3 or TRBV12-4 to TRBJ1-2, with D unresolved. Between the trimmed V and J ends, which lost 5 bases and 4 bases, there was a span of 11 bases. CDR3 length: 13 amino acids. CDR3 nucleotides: TGTGCCAGCAGTCCCGGGGTGTTCTATGGCTACACCTTC. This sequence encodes CASSPGVFYGYTF.

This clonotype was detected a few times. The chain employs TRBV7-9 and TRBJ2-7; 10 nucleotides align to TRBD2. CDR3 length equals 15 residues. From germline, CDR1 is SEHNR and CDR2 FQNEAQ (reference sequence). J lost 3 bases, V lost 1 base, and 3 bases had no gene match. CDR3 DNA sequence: TGTGCCAGCAGCTTAGAACTAGCGGGATACTACGAGCAGTACTTC. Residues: CASSLELAGYYEQYF.

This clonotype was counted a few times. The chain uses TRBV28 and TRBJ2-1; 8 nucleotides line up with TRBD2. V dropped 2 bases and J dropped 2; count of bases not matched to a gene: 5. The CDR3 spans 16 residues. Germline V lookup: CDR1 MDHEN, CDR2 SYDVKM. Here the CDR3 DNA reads TGTGCCAGCAGTTTAGAGGGTAGCGGGGCCTACAATGAGCAGTTCTTC. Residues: CASSLEGSGAYNEQFF. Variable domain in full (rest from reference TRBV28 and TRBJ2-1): DVKVTQSSRYLVKRTGEKVFLECVQDMDHENMFWYRQDPGLGLRLIYFSYDVKMKEKGDIPEGYSVSREKKERFSLILESASTNQTSMYLCASSLEGSGAYNEQFFGPGTRLTVL.

Here the CDR3 DNA reads TGCGCCAGCAGCATAGCGGGGGGATACAATGAGCAGTTCTTC. This gives the protein CASSIAGGYNEQFF. The V gene is TRBV5-1, the J gene TRBJ2-1; 10 bases line up with TRBD2. Trimming at V came to 4 bases and at J to 4 bases, leaving 2 bases not matched to a gene. CDR1 is SGHRS and CDR2 is YFSETQ in the germline V gene. The CDR3 is 14 amino acids.

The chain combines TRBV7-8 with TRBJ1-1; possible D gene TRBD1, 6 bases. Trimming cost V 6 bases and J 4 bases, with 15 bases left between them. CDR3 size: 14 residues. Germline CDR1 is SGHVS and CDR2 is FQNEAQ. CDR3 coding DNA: TGTGCCAGCAGGAAACAGGGATTCGGCACTGAAGCTTTCTTT. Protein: CASRKQGFGTEAFF.

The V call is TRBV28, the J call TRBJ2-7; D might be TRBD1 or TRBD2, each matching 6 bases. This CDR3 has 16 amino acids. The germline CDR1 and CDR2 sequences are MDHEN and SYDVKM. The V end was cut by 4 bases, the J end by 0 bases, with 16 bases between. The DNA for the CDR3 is TGTGCCAGCAGTTCTCAGGGGAGGCTTAGCTCCTACGAGCAGTACTTC. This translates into CASSSQGRLSSYEQYF.

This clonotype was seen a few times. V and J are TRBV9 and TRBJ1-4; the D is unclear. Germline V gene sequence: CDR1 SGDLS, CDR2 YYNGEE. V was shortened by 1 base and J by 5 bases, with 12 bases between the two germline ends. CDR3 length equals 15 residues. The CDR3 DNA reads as TGTGCCAGCAGCGTATTCGAAGGGATCAATGAAAAACTGTTTTTT. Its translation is CASSVFEGINEKLFF. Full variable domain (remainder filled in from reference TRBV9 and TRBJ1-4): DSGVTQTPKHLITATGQRVTLRCSPRSGDLSVYWYQQSLDQGLQFLIQYYNGEERAKGNILERFSAQQFPDLHSELNLSSLELGDSALYFCASSVFEGINEKLFFGSGTQLSVL.

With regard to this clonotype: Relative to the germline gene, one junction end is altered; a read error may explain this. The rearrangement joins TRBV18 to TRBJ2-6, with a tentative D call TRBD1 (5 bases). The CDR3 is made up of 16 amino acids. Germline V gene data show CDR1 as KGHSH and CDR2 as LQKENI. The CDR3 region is CASSPPPTAGASVLTF. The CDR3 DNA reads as TGTGCCAGCTCACCCCCTCCTACAGCTGGGGCCAGCGTCCTGACTTTC.

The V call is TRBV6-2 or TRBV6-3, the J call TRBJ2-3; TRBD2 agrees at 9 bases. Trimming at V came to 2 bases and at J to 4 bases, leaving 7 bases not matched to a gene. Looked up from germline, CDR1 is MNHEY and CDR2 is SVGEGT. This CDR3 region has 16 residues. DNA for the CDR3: TGTGCCAGCAGTTACGGGTTGGCGGGGGGGCCAGATACGCAGTATTTT. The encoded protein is CASSYGLAGGPDTQYF.

CDR3 sequence reads: CASSVKTSGGADYNEQFF. CDR3 sequence (DNA): TGTGCCAGCAGCGTGAAGACTAGCGGGGGGGCAGACTACAATGAGCAGTTCTTC. The chain employs TRBV9 and TRBJ2-1; 14 nucleotides match TRBD2. Germline values: CDR1 SGDLS, CDR2 YYNGEE. V gave up 2 bases and J gave up 3 bases; unmatched junction bases: 7. The CDR3 runs to 18 residues.

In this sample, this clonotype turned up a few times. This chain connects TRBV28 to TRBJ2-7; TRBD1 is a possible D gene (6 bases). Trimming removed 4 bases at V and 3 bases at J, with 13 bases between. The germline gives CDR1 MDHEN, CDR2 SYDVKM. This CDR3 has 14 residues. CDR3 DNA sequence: TGTGCCAGCAGTTCCCTGACAGGTCGCTACGAGCAGTACTTC. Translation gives CASSSLTGRYEQYF.

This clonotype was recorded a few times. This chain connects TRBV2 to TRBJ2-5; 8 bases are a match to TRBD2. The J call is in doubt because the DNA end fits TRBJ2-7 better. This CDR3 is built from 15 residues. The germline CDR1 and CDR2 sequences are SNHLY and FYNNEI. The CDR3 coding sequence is TGTGCCAGCAGTGTGATGGTGGCGGGAGGCCTCGAGCAGTACTTC. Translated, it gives CASSVMVAGGLEQYF.

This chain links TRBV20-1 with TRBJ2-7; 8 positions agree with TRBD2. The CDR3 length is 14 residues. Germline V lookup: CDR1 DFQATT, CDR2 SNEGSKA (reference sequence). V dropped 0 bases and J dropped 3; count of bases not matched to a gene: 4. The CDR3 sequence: CSARDVREGYEQYF. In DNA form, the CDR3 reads TGCAGTGCTAGAGATGTACGGGAGGGCTACGAGCAGTACTTC.

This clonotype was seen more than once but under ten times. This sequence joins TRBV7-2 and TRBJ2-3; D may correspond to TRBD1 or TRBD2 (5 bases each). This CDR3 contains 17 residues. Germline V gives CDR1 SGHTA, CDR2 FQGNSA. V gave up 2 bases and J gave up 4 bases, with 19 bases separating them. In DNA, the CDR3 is TGTGCCAGCAGCTTACAGATCAGGGAGCAAGGTGCAGATACGCAGTATTTT. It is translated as CASSLQIREQGADTQYF.

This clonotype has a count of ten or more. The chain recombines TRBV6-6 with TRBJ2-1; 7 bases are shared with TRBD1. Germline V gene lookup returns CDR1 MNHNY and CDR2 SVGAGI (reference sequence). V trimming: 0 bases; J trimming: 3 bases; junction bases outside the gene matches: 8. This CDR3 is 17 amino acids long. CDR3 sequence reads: CASSYSAPTGIYNEQFF. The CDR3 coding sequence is TGTGCCAGCAGTTACTCAGCCCCGACAGGGATCTACAATGAGCAGTTCTTC.

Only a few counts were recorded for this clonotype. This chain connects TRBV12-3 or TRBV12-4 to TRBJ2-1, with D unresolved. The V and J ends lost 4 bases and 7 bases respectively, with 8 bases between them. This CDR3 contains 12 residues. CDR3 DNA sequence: TGTGCCAGCAGTTCGACTCGGAATGAGCAGTTCTTC. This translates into CASSSTRNEQFF.

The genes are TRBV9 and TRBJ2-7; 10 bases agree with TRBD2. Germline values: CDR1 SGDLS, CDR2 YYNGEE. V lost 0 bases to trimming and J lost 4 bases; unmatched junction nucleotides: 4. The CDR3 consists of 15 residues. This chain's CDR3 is CASSVEISGRYEQYF. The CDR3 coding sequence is TGTGCCAGCAGCGTAGAGATTAGCGGGAGGTACGAGCAGTACTTC.

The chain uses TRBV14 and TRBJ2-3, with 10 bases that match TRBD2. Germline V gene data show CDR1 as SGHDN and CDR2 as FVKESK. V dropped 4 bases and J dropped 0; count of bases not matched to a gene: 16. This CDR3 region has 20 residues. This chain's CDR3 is CASSLLPGSGRALSTDTQYF. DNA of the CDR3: TGTGCCAGCAGCCTTCTCCCGGGGAGCGGGAGGGCCCTAAGCACAGATACGCAGTATTTT.

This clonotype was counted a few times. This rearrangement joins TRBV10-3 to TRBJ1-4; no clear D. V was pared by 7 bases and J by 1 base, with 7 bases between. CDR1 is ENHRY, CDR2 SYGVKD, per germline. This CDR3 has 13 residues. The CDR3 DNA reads TGTGCCATCACGGGAGGAACTAATGAAAAACTGTTTTTT. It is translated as CAITGGTNEKLFF.

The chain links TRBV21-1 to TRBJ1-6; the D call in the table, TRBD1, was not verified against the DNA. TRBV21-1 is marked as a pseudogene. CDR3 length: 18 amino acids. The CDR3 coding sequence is TGTGCCAGCAGCGGAAGGACCCGGGACACCTCCTATAATTCACCCCTCCACTTT. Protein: CASSGRTRDTSYNSPLHF.

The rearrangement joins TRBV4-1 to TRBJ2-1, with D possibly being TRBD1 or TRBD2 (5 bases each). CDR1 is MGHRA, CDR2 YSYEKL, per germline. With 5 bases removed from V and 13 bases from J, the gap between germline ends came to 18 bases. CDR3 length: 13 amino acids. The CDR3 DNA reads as TGCGCCAGCAGCGGGCAGTTGGGGGAGACCCAGTTCTTC. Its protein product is CASSGQLGETQFF.

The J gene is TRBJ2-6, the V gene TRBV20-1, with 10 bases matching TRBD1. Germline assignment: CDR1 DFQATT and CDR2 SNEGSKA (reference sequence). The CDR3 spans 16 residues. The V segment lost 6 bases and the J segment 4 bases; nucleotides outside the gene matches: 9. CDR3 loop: CSAKRQGAPGANVLTF. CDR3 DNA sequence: TGCAGTGCAAAAAGACAGGGGGCGCCCGGGGCCAACGTCCTGACTTTC.